This is a list of T cell receptor beta chains from one sample in a study of cytomegalovirus exposure and HLA in healthy donors. The assay was immunoSEQ multiplex PCR, and TCRdb's table has in-frame clones only and misses some. The sample shows about 130,000 clones, roughly 85% of them seen only once. The sequenced material came from PBMCs. These receptors were obtained from a boy aged 5 to 17 in good health and CMV-seronegative. Each CDR3 is given with its conserved first and last residue. The D gene is left open where the match is weak. Clone size, where shown, is once, few, many, or a class for clones that have expanded.

V gene: TRBV4-3
clone size: -
J gene: TRBJ1-2
D gene: TRBD1
CDR3 protein: CASSPGQGAYGYTF

V gene: TRBV27
clone size: -
J gene: TRBJ1-1
D gene: -
CDR3 protein: CASSTGTSMNTEAFF

V gene: TRBV7-6
clone size: -
J gene: TRBJ2-1
D gene: -
CDR3 protein: CASSRGLIYNEQFF

V gene: TRBV14
clone size: -
J gene: TRBJ2-5
D gene: -
CDR3 protein: CASSPLGETQYF

V gene: TRBV6-6
clone size: once
J gene: TRBJ2-3
D gene: -
CDR3 protein: CASSYRRGSTDTQYF

V gene: TRBV5-8
clone size: -
J gene: TRBJ1-2
D gene: TRBD1
CDR3 protein: CASSGTVSYGYTF

V gene: TRBV10-3
clone size: -
J gene: TRBJ1-1
D gene: -
CDR3 protein: CAITGTNTEAFF

V gene: TRBV19
clone size: -
J gene: TRBJ1-2
D gene: -
CDR3 protein: CASSIGQGNGYTF

V gene: TRBV29-1
clone size: -
J gene: TRBJ2-1
D gene: -
CDR3 protein: CSVPGVPYNEQFF

V gene: TRBV18
clone size: -
J gene: TRBJ1-3
D gene: -
CDR3 protein: CASSPTGTSTGNTIYF

V gene: TRBV27
clone size: -
J gene: TRBJ2-1
D gene: TRBD2
CDR3 protein: CASSLVRERDNEQFF

V gene: TRBV6-4
clone size: -
J gene: TRBJ2-3
D gene: TRBD1
CDR3 protein: CASSDATGGRPDTQYF

V gene: TRBV11-3
clone size: -
J gene: TRBJ2-3
D gene: TRBD2
CDR3 protein: CASSLGTSGTDTQYF

V gene: TRBV6-5
clone size: few
J gene: TRBJ1-4
D gene: -
CDR3 protein: CASSRQEANEKLFF

V gene: TRBV19
clone size: -
J gene: TRBJ2-1
D gene: TRBD2
CDR3 protein: CASRNTGLAVDEQFF

V gene: TRBV9
clone size: -
J gene: TRBJ1-6
D gene: TRBD1
CDR3 protein: CASSGQGDNSPLHF

V gene: TRBV5-1
clone size: -
J gene: TRBJ2-7
D gene: TRBD1
CDR3 protein: CASSGGQGGYEQYF

V gene: TRBV5-4
clone size: -
J gene: TRBJ2-1
D gene: TRBD1
CDR3 protein: CASSLGGTGGNNEQFF

V gene: TRBV20-1
clone size: -
J gene: TRBJ2-5
D gene: -
CDR3 protein: CSPLGGETQYF

V gene: TRBV6-1
clone size: -
J gene: TRBJ1-5
D gene: TRBD1
CDR3 protein: CASSEAFRGPDQPQHF

V gene: TRBV9
clone size: -
J gene: TRBJ2-3
D gene: -
CDR3 protein: CASSVVGASTDTQYF

V gene: TRBV30
clone size: -
J gene: TRBJ1-1
D gene: -
CDR3 protein: CAWSGGDGTEAFF

V gene: TRBV5-4
clone size: -
J gene: TRBJ2-1
D gene: TRBD1
CDR3 protein: CASSSPGTAYNEQFF

V gene: TRBV15
clone size: -
J gene: TRBJ1-2
D gene: -
CDR3 protein: CATSAGMNGYTF

V gene: TRBV30
clone size: -
J gene: TRBJ2-7
D gene: -
CDR3 protein: CAWRIKGGKELNEQYF

V gene: TRBV27
clone size: once
J gene: TRBJ2-7
D gene: -
CDR3 protein: CASSFRSSYEQYF

V gene: TRBV5-1
clone size: -
J gene: TRBJ1-1
D gene: -
CDR3 protein: CASSLQGRDTEAFF

V gene: TRBV7-3
clone size: -
J gene: TRBJ2-1
D gene: -
CDR3 protein: CASSLFGSSYNEQFF

V gene: TRBV30
clone size: -
J gene: TRBJ2-1
D gene: TRBD2
CDR3 protein: CALLAGGPYNEQFF

V gene: TRBV30
clone size: once
J gene: TRBJ2-3
D gene: -
CDR3 protein: CAWDRPSTDTQYF

V gene: TRBV29-1
clone size: -
J gene: TRBJ1-3
D gene: -
CDR3 protein: CSVEGVHSGNTIYF

V gene: TRBV30
clone size: -
J gene: TRBJ1-1
D gene: TRBD1
CDR3 protein: CAWNPGQGATEAFF

V gene: TRBV30
clone size: -
J gene: TRBJ2-7
D gene: -
CDR3 protein: CAWSVLAYEQYF

V gene: TRBV29-1
clone size: -
J gene: TRBJ2-3
D gene: -
CDR3 protein: CSVEIQGTYTDTQYF

V gene: TRBV9
clone size: -
J gene: TRBJ2-5
D gene: -
CDR3 protein: CASSVTGEETQYF

V gene: TRBV2
clone size: -
J gene: TRBJ2-4
D gene: TRBD2
CDR3 protein: CASKDSGNQNIQYF

V gene: TRBV19
clone size: few
J gene: TRBJ2-6
D gene: -
CDR3 protein: CASSIGLRGANVLTF

V gene: TRBV5-6
clone size: -
J gene: TRBJ1-1
D gene: -
CDR3 protein: CASSLTGRETEAFF

V gene: TRBV6-6
clone size: few
J gene: TRBJ1-5
D gene: -
CDR3 protein: CASSEHYSNQPQHF

V gene: TRBV5-1
clone size: -
J gene: TRBJ2-6
D gene: -
CDR3 protein: CASRASGANVLTF

V gene: TRBV5-5
clone size: -
J gene: TRBJ2-5
D gene: TRBD1
CDR3 protein: CASSRGTGAQETQYF

V gene: TRBV11-2
clone size: -
J gene: TRBJ2-1
D gene: TRBD2
CDR3 protein: CASSPVYQREGYNAEQFF

V gene: TRBV4-1
clone size: few
J gene: TRBJ1-2
D gene: -
CDR3 protein: CASSQVDTHGYTF

V gene: TRBV25-1
clone size: -
J gene: TRBJ1-1
D gene: -
CDR3 protein: CASSELTDMNTEAFF

V gene: TRBV4-2
clone size: -
J gene: TRBJ2-1
D gene: TRBD2
CDR3 protein: CASSQAVAGGTYNEQFF

V gene: TRBV6-6
clone size: -
J gene: TRBJ2-7
D gene: -
CDR3 protein: CASSYGGGSYEQYF

V gene: TRBV6-6
clone size: few
J gene: TRBJ2-3
D gene: -
CDR3 protein: CASSPTRDTQYF

V gene: TRBV29-1
clone size: once
J gene: TRBJ2-3
D gene: TRBD2
CDR3 protein: CSVDEASGRTDTQYF

V gene: TRBV19
clone size: -
J gene: TRBJ1-4
D gene: TRBD1
CDR3 protein: CASSIWTGGEDEKLFF

V gene: TRBV25-1
clone size: -
J gene: TRBJ2-3
D gene: -
CDR3 protein: CASSEWGLAESTDTQYF

V gene: TRBV4-3
clone size: -
J gene: TRBJ2-6
D gene: -
CDR3 protein: CASSQDPPGLRSGANVLTF

V gene: TRBV6-1
clone size: -
J gene: TRBJ2-7
D gene: TRBD2
CDR3 protein: CASVPSGQRDEQYF

V gene: TRBV19
clone size: -
J gene: TRBJ2-1
D gene: TRBD2
CDR3 protein: CASTTSGRTHNEQFF